The 23 T cell receptor beta chains in this list originate from one sample, sequenced in a study of identical twins. TCRdb redid the calling of the 5' RACE reads with MiXCR, one entry per CDR3 protein. The sample shows roughly 500,000 distinct CDR3 sequences, 20% to 25% of them seen only once. These same records also appear under a second study, on T cells expressing NK-cell markers.

The sample taken for sequencing was CD4+ T cells sorted from blood. Source of these receptors: a woman aged 18-30 years in good health.

This clonotype was detected only a few times. The rearrangement links TRBV7-3 to TRBJ1-2, with TRBD1 matching 7 bases. This CDR3 spans 16 amino acids. V lost 3 bases and J lost 6; bases outside the gene matches: 13. Germline CDR1 SGHTA, CDR2 FQGTGA. CDR3 sequence reads: CASSFGGFGTVHGYTF. CDR3 nucleotides: TGTGCCAGCAGCTTTGGGGGGTTTGGGACAGTCCATGGCTACACCTTC. The entire variable domain, with the rest obtained from reference TRBV7-3 and TRBJ1-2, is as follows: GAGVSQTPSNKVTEKGKYVELRCDPISGHTALYWYRQSLGQGPEFLIYFQGTGAADDSGLPNDRFFAVRPEGSVSTLKIQRTERGDSAVYLCASSFGGFGTVHGYTFGSGTRLTVV.

This chain uses TRBV20-1 with TRBJ1-1; D not certain. The CDR3 covers 12 residues. V was trimmed by 3 bases and J by 10 bases, leaving 15 bases between them. The V gene's germline CDR1 is DFQATT and CDR2 SNEGSKA (reference sequence). The CDR3, as DNA: TGCAGTGCTAGTGGGCTCAAGAAGGGAGCTTTCTTT. Residues: CSASGLKKGAFF.

The chain employs TRBV20-1 and TRBJ2-5, with D hard to call. Trimming cost V 5 bases and J 3 bases, with 13 bases left between them. The germline gives CDR1 DFQATT, CDR2 SNEGSKA (reference sequence). The CDR3 loop spans 13 amino acids. The CDR3 coding sequence is TGCAGTGCTGCCCCCTCGATTAAAGAGACCCAGTACTTC. Translation gives CSAAPSIKETQYF.

The chain joins TRBV29-1 to TRBJ2-7, with D possibly called TRBD1 or TRBD2 (6 bases each). CDR3 length: 17 amino acids. V was cut by 1 base and J by 3 bases, with 22 bases left in between. Germline V gene sequence: CDR1 SQVTM, CDR2 ANQGSEA. The CDR3 region has the DNA TGCAGCGTTGAAGCTCCCCGGGACTCAGGACAGTTCTACGAGCAGTACTTC. Translated, it gives CSVEAPRDSGQFYEQYF.

The chain combines TRBV6-2 or TRBV6-3 with TRBJ2-3; possibly TRBD2 for D (6 bases). Trimming shortened V by 0 bases and J by 2 bases, and 12 bases separated the two germline ends. Germline CDR1 MNHEY, CDR2 SVGEGT. CDR3 size: 16 residues. As DNA, the CDR3 is TGTGCCAGCAGTTACTCCGGGAGAGAACCCACAGATACGCAGTATTTT. It specifies CASSYSGREPTDTQYF.

This clonotype has only a few counts. The gene calls are TRBV28 and TRBJ2-1, with 13 nucleotides matching TRBD2. This CDR3 region has 14 residues. The V and J ends lost 11 bases and 3 bases, in that order; junction bases with no gene match: 4. Germline V CDR1 and CDR2: MDHEN, SYDVKM. The CDR3 protein is CAVGTSGDYNEQFF. As DNA, the CDR3 is TGTGCCGTTGGGACTAGCGGGGACTACAATGAGCAGTTCTTC.

This clonotype showed up many times. The gene calls are TRBV6-5 and TRBJ1-2; D is unresolved. The V end was cut by 10 bases, the J end by 7 bases, with 13 bases between. The CDR3 extends over 11 amino acids. The germline CDR1 and CDR2 sequences are MNHEY and SVGAGI. CDR3 bases: TGTGCCAACCGGGTCGTGCTTGGCTACACCTTC. Its protein is CANRVVLGYTF.

The gene calls are TRBV3-1 and TRBJ1-6, with D maybe TRBD1 (5 bases). Trimming stripped 10 bases from V and 7 bases from J, with 14 bases between. The CDR3 extends over 13 amino acids. CDR1 LGHDT and CDR2 YNNKEL come from the germline V gene (reference sequence). CDR3 region: CATMGPRNSPLHF. The CDR3 bases are TGTGCCACCATGGGACCTAGGAATTCACCCCTCCACTTT.

This clonotype has only a few counts. The chain employs TRBV20-1 and TRBJ2-2; D gene ambiguous. The length of the CDR3 is 13 residues. Germline CDR1 reads DFQATT; CDR2 reads SNEGSKA (reference sequence). Trimming took 6 bases from V and 6 from J, leaving 14 bases between them. This CDR3 is CSARASRSGELFF. The CDR3 bases are TGCAGTGCGCGCGCCTCTCGATCCGGGGAGCTGTTTTTT.

This clonotype occurred many times. The chain carries TRBV9 and TRBJ1-1; no clear D gene. The CDR3 is 13 residues long. Germline lookup yields CDR1 SGDLS and CDR2 YYNGEE. V was pared by 1 base and J by 8 bases, with 12 bases between. The CDR3 region has the DNA TGTGCCAGCAGCGTACACGGGAGAGAGGAAGCTTTCTTT. It encodes CASSVHGREEAFF.

The J gene is TRBJ2-6, the V gene TRBV30, with D uncertain. With 0 bases removed from V and 0 bases from J, the gap between germline ends came to 9 bases. The CDR3 contains 16 residues. Looked up from germline, CDR1 is GTSNPN and CDR2 is SVGIG (reference sequence). The CDR3 DNA is TGTGCCTGGAGTGTTGGTTTGAGCTCTGGGGCCAACGTCCTGACTTTC. The encoded protein is CAWSVGLSSGANVLTF.

There are a few counts of this clonotype. V usage is TRBV11-2 and J usage is TRBJ2-7; D may be TRBD2 (5 bases). Trimming stripped 5 bases from V and 6 bases from J, with 20 bases between. This CDR3 contains 15 residues. The germline CDR1 and CDR2 sequences are SGHAT and FQNNGV. CDR3 in DNA: TGTGCCAGCAGCCTCGGTTCGACTATAGTCGGCGAGCAGTACTTC. Translating gives CASSLGSTIVGEQYF.

This chain links TRBV4-3 with TRBJ2-7; tentatively, D is TRBD2 (7 bases). Germline CDR1 is LGHNA and CDR2 is YSLEER. The V end was cut by 3 bases, the J end by 6 bases, with 18 bases between. There are 15 residues in the CDR3. The CDR3 loop reads CASSHEGGHPLEQYF. CDR3 sequence (DNA): TGCGCCAGCAGCCACGAGGGGGGGCATCCCCTCGAGCAGTACTTC.

There are a few counts of this clonotype. The CDR3 nucleotides are TGCGCCAGCAGCGGGGGTGGTCAAGGAGAGACCCAGTACTTC. It yields the protein CASSGGGQGETQYF. The chain couples TRBV5-1 to TRBJ2-5; D is tentatively TRBD1 or TRBD2 (5 bases each). Per germline, CDR1 SGHRS and CDR2 YFSETQ. V lost 4 bases to trimming and J lost 4 bases, with 14 bases between them. This CDR3 has 14 residues. The full variable domain, completed using reference TRBV5-1 and TRBJ2-5, is KAGVTQTPRYLIKTRGQQVTLSCSPISGHRSVSWYQQTPGQGLQFLFEYFSETQRNKGNFPGRFSGRQFSNSRSEMNVSTLELGDSALYLCASSGGGQGETQYFGPGTRLLVL.

This clonotype turned up a few times. This chain uses TRBV5-1 with TRBJ2-1; no firm D call. Trimming removed 0 bases from V and 3 bases from J, with 13 bases in between. CDR3 size: 16 residues. Germline V CDR1 and CDR2: SGHRS, YFSETQ. The CDR3 DNA reads as TGCGCCAGCAGCTTGGATCCAGGCCTGTACTACAATGAGCAGTTCTTC. The encoded protein is CASSLDPGLYYNEQFF.

V and J are TRBV25-1 and TRBJ1-1; D remains unclear. Trimming took off 3 bases at V and 2 bases at J, with 7 bases between the two ends. Per germline, CDR1 MGHDK and CDR2 SYGVNS. This CDR3 has 13 residues. The CDR3 DNA sequence: TGTGCCAGCAGTGAGGTCGGTAACACTGAAGCTTTCTTT. Protein sequence: CASSEVGNTEAFF.

The chain is built from TRBV9 and TRBJ2-7; 8 positions match TRBD1. The CDR3 runs 14 residues. J gave up 3 bases and V 3 bases, and 5 bases lay outside the gene matches. CDR1 and CDR2 from the germline V gene are SGDLS and YYNGEE. CDR3 amino acids: CASSAGQGDYEQYF. DNA for the CDR3: TGTGCCAGCAGCGCCGGACAGGGAGACTACGAGCAGTACTTC.

V gene TRBV5-5 combines with J gene TRBJ2-5; 8 nucleotides line up with TRBD1. Per the germline V gene, CDR1 is SGHKS and CDR2 is YYEKEE (reference sequence). Trimming cost V 4 bases and J 5 bases; bases outside gene matches: 1. The CDR3 length is 12 residues. CDR3 DNA sequence: TGTGCCAGCAGCCGGACAGGGGAGACCCAGTACTTC. Protein sequence: CASSRTGETQYF.

The chain couples TRBV20-1 to TRBJ2-3; D is perhaps TRBD2 (6 bases). With 2 bases removed from V and 4 bases from J, the gap between germline ends came to 10 bases. Germline V CDR1 and CDR2: DFQATT, SNEGSKA (reference sequence). This CDR3 contains 13 residues. For the CDR3, the DNA is TGCAGTGCTAGACTAGCGTATGCAGATACGCAGTATTTT. This sequence encodes CSARLAYADTQYF.

This clonotype was detected a few times. The CDR3: CASSQGVGNGYTF. The CDR3, as DNA: TGTGCCAGCAGCCAAGGAGTTGGAAACGGCTACACCTTC. The chain is built from TRBV3-1 and TRBJ1-2; D not certain. Trimming pared 1 base from V and 8 bases from J, leaving 11 bases between. This CDR3 has 13 amino acids. The germline V gene encodes CDR1 LGHDT and CDR2 YNNKEL (reference sequence).

In its sample, this clonotype was seen a few times. This sequence joins TRBV3-1 and TRBJ2-7; no firm D call. The germline V gene has CDR1 LGHDT and CDR2 YNNKEL (reference sequence). The CDR3 contains 13 residues. The V and J ends lost 2 bases and 0 bases respectively, with 5 bases between them. The CDR3 is CASSQSISYEQYF. In DNA form, the CDR3 reads TGTGCCAGCAGCCAATCCATCTCCTACGAGCAGTACTTC.

There are a few counts of this clonotype. This chain's CDR3 is CAISESGIYGYTF. The DNA of the CDR3 is TGTGCCATCAGTGAGTCCGGGATATATGGCTACACCTTC. V gene TRBV10-3 combines with J gene TRBJ1-2; D call uncertain. Deletions cut 0 bases from V and 5 bases from J, with 7 bases between. Germline V lookup: CDR1 ENHRY, CDR2 SYGVKD. The CDR3 runs to 13 residues.

This clonotype came up a few times. The V and J genes are TRBV5-1 and TRBJ1-5; 9 bases agree with TRBD1. The CDR3 contains 14 residues. CDR1 is SGHRS and CDR2 is YFSETQ in the germline V gene. V lost 4 bases, J lost 7 bases, and 6 bases stayed unmatched. The CDR3 DNA reads TGCGCCAGCAGCGAACAGGGGGCCGAACAGCCCCAGCATTTT. Protein sequence: CASSEQGAEQPQHF.